This T cell receptor beta chain was identified in a study of vaccination effects on CD4 cells after COVID-19. Overall study: Relative to the second dose, post-vaccine samples were obtained a median of 72 days later.

CDR1 and CDR2 from the germline V gene are ENHRY and SYGVKD. The length of the CDR3 is 16 residues. The ends were cut back, 0 bases at V and 5 bases at J, with 11 bases in the middle. Within the ViraFEST assay, antigen-specific CD4+ T cells underwent expansion with viral peptide pools prior to sequencing. Investigators separated out CD4+ T cells once approximately 11 days of culture had passed. Participants completed two doses of the BNT162b2 or mRNA-1273 vaccine. On both days 3 and 7, half of the culture medium was replaced with IL-2 medium. This clone showed up just a few times. Its antigen is unknown. Using immunoSEQ multiplex PCR, the repertoire was profiled, and TCRdb retains in-frame clones only, with some absent. The table lists tens of thousands of clones, approximately 71% of them singletons, with 7% to 9.5% in the top ten.

The TCR sequence derives from a human donor who received a COVID-19 vaccine. Material: CD4+ T cells from PBMCs cultured with HCoV-NL63 spike peptides, obtained after COVID-19 vaccination. The gene calls are TRBV10-3 and TRBJ1-6; maybe TRBD1 (6 bases). The CDR3 loop reads CAISESRQGNNSPLHF. Here the CDR3 DNA reads TGTGCCATCAGTGAGTCGAGGCAGGGGAATAATTCACCCCTCCACTTT.